Listed here are 27 T cell receptor beta chains from one sample, sequenced in a study of lung T cells in sarcoidosis with Löfgren's syndrome. TCRdb ran MiXCR on the reads and lists one entry per CDR3 protein. The sample includes some 2,000 distinct CDR3 sequences, around 20% of them seen just once. Sequences were obtained from CD4+ T cells from bronchoalveolar lavage. These receptors were obtained from a human donor with sarcoidosis (Löfgren's syndrome or another form), or a control subject (not recorded which).

This clonotype is medium-sized within its sample. The chain links TRBV2 to TRBJ2-3; 7 bases fit TRBD1. Per germline, CDR1 SNHLY and CDR2 FYNNEI. The CDR3 contains 13 residues. V was pared by 5 bases and J by 3 bases, with 2 bases of the junction left unmatched. The CDR3 sequence: CASSKQGTDTQYF. The CDR3 nucleotides read TGTGCCAGCAGTAAACAGGGGACAGATACGCAGTATTTT. The complete variable domain, with remaining parts taken from reference TRBV2 and TRBJ2-3, reads EPEVTQTPSHQVTQMGQEVILRCVPISNHLYFYWYRQILGQKVEFLVSFYNNEISEKSEIFDDQFSVERPDGSNFTLKIRSTKLEDSAMYFCASSKQGTDTQYFGPGTRLTVL.

This clonotype appeared a single time. This clone may be a read error of a much larger clone one base away. The gene calls are TRBV4-1 and TRBJ2-1; the match to TRBD2 covers 15 bases. The CDR3 length is 16 residues. Germline CDR1 reads MGHRA; CDR2 reads YSYEKL. The CDR3 bases are TGCGCCAGCAGCCAGCGGACTAGCGGGAGGGCCAGTGAGCGGTTCTTC. Amino acid sequence: CASSQRTSGRASERFF.

On this clonotype: One base away lies a much larger clone, so this may be a sequencing read error. This chain links TRBV5-5 with TRBJ1-1, with D possibly TRBD1 on 6 matching bases. CDR3 size: 13 residues. Per the germline V gene, CDR1 is SGHKS and CDR2 is YYEKEE (reference sequence). DNA for the CDR3: TGTGCCAGCACGCGGACAGAGAACACTGAAGCTCTCTTT. Its translation is CASTRTENTEALF.

This clonotype is termed medium-sized. The rearrangement joins TRBV20-1 to TRBJ1-3; D may be TRBD1 (6 bases). Trimming took off 3 bases at V and 2 bases at J, with 14 bases between the two ends. The germline gives CDR1 DFQATT, CDR2 SNEGSKA (reference sequence). The CDR3 has 15 residues. DNA of the CDR3: TGCAGTGCTAGGCACACAGGGATTGCTGGAAACACCATATATTTT. Translated: CSARHTGIAGNTIYF.

This clonotype was picked up a small number of times. A read error is possible here, since a much larger clone lies one base away. CDR3 nucleotide sequence: TGTGCCTGGAGTCGGGAAGCGGGAGTTTGTGAGCAGTTCTTC. Translated: CAWSREAGVCEQFF. The chain recombines TRBV30 with TRBJ2-1; TRBD2 agrees at 8 bases. Looked up from germline, CDR1 is GTSNPN and CDR2 is SVGIG (reference sequence). Germline trimming cut 2 bases from V and 9 bases from J; bases unmatched to any gene: 9. This CDR3 comprises 14 residues.

This clonotype is termed medium-sized. In DNA form, the CDR3 reads TGTGCCAGTAGTGCTCCCGGGCCAATAAACACTGAAGCTTTCTTT. It encodes CASSAPGPINTEAFF. The chain joins TRBV19 to TRBJ1-1; D unresolved. Trimming cost V 5 bases and J 2 bases, with 15 bases left between them. The CDR3 length is 15 residues. Looked up from germline, CDR1 is LNHDA and CDR2 is SQIVND (reference sequence).

To note about this clonotype: Relative to the germline gene, one junction end is altered; a read error may explain this. The CDR3 sequence: CANSLGGSLYERCF. Here the CDR3 DNA reads TGTGCCAACAGTTTAGGGGGGAGTCTGTACGAGCGGTGCTTC. This chain connects TRBV27 to TRBJ2-7, with D perhaps assigned TRBD1 or TRBD2 (6 bases each). Germline lookup yields CDR1 MNHEY and CDR2 SMNVEV (reference sequence). CDR3 length: 14 residues.

By sample share, this clonotype is medium-sized. V usage is TRBV18 and J usage is TRBJ1-1; perhaps TRBD1 as D (6 bases). The CDR3 covers 13 residues. CDR1 is KGHSH, CDR2 LQKENI, per germline. Trimming took off 5 bases at V and 3 bases at J, with 10 bases between the two ends. CDR3: CASSSRGDTEAFF. The CDR3 DNA sequence: TGTGCCAGCTCATCCAGGGGCGACACTGAAGCTTTCTTT.

This clonotype was observed many times. V usage is TRBV4-2 and J usage is TRBJ1-3; 7 positions agree with TRBD1. This CDR3 contains 17 residues. CDR1 is LGHNA and CDR2 is YNFKEQ in the germline V gene. V dropped 4 bases and J dropped 1; count of bases not matched to a gene: 10. CDR3 region: CASSRTGTADSGNTIYF. The CDR3 DNA sequence: TGTGCCAGCAGCCGAACCGGGACAGCCGATTCTGGAAACACCATATATTTT.

In its sample, this clonotype is large. The chain joins TRBV2 to TRBJ1-1; D is uncertain. The CDR3 extends over 13 amino acids. V shed 0 bases and J shed 4 bases, with 6 bases lying between them. Germline V CDR1 and CDR2: SNHLY, FYNNEI. Written as DNA, the CDR3 is TGTGCCAGCAGTGAAGCGCTTGGCACTGAAGCTTTCTTT. Protein sequence: CASSEALGTEAFF.

This clonotype rates as medium-sized (0.01 to 0.1%). This chain joins TRBV6-1 and TRBJ2-1; possibly TRBD1 or TRBD2 for D (5 bases each). The V gene's germline CDR1 is MNHNS and CDR2 SASEGT. V lost 10 bases and J lost 7, with 14 bases in between. The CDR3 contains 12 residues. The CDR3 coding sequence is TGTGCCACCCTGAGAGGGGATAATGAGCAGTTCTTC. Its translation: CATLRGDNEQFF.

In this sample, this clonotype is medium-sized. This chain uses TRBV24-1 with TRBJ1-1; D unclear. From germline, CDR1 is KGHDR and CDR2 SFDVKD. Deletions cut 3 bases from V and 10 bases from J, with 17 bases between. This CDR3 is built from 14 residues. The CDR3 coding sequence is TGTGCCACCAGTGATGAGGGCATGGGCATGGGAGCTTTCTTT. Translating gives CATSDEGMGMGAFF.

At least ten counts were recorded for this clonotype. DNA for the CDR3: TGCGCCAGCAGTTCGTACCGGGAAACTAACTATGGCTACACCTTC. As protein: CASSSYRETNYGYTF. J is TRBJ1-2 and V is TRBV4-1, with D unclear. V gave up 6 bases and J gave up 0 bases, with 14 bases separating them. This CDR3 is 15 amino acids long. The germline gives CDR1 MGHRA, CDR2 YSYEKL.

Within the sample, this clonotype is large. This chain joins TRBV6-1 and TRBJ2-5; a possible D gene is TRBD1 (5 bases). Trimming shortened V by 8 bases and J by 2 bases, and 15 bases separated the two germline ends. The CDR3 has 14 amino acids. Per the germline V gene, CDR1 is MNHNS and CDR2 is SASEGT. The chain's CDR3 is CASLTVPSQETQYF. The CDR3 DNA sequence: TGTGCCAGCTTGACAGTTCCGTCTCAAGAGACCCAGTACTTC.

The sample holds many counts of this clonotype. The genes are TRBV7-2 and TRBJ2-5, with unresolved D. In germline, CDR1 is SGHTA, CDR2 FQGNSA. V shed 5 bases and J shed 3 bases, with 13 bases lying between them. CDR3 length equals 14 residues. The CDR3 coding sequence is TGTGCCAGCAGCCGTTTCGGGCCCAAAGAGACCCAGTACTTC. The encoded protein is CASSRFGPKETQYF.

In this sample, this clonotype is medium-sized. This chain links TRBV12-3 or TRBV12-4 with TRBJ1-6, with 8 bases lining up with TRBD1. Germline trimming cut 5 bases from V and 7 bases from J; bases unmatched to any gene: 4. This CDR3 is 14 amino acids long. CDR3 coding DNA: TGTGCCAGCAGTACACAGGGGGGAAATTCACCCCTCCACTTT. Translated: CASSTQGGNSPLHF.

This clonotype qualifies as medium-sized. The chain combines TRBV6-4 with TRBJ2-1; the match to TRBD1 covers 8 bases. J gave up 9 bases and V 6 bases, and 7 bases lay outside the gene matches. The CDR3 loop spans 13 amino acids. CDR1 and CDR2 (germline): MRHNA, SNTAGT. CDR3 nucleotide sequence: TGTGCCAGCAGCGCCGACAGGGGAGGTGAGCAGTTCTTC. This gives the protein CASSADRGGEQFF.

A note on this clonotype: The junction departs from germline at one end; a sequencing error may be responsible. The chain uses TRBV2 and TRBJ2-3; no definite D call. Germline lookup yields CDR1 SNHLY and CDR2 FYNNEI. The CDR3 is made up of 13 amino acids. This CDR3 reads CASGEAGRDTQYF. In nucleotides, the CDR3 is TGTGCCAGCGGTGAAGCCGGCAGAGATACGCAGTATTTT.

This clonotype was seen a handful of times. Given a much more abundant clone one base away, this may be a read error. The genes are TRBV7-2 and TRBJ2-2; D is uncertain. From germline, CDR1 is SGHTA and CDR2 FQGNSA. The CDR3 spans 11 residues. CDR3 bases: TGTGCCGGCAGCGCTCTCGGGGAGCTGTTTTTT. This codes for CAGSALGELFF.

This clonotype qualifies as medium-sized. The chain employs TRBV27 and TRBJ1-1, with D possibly being TRBD1 (5 bases). This CDR3 spans 14 amino acids. Trimming pared 6 bases from V and 2 bases from J, leaving 13 bases between. CDR1 is MNHEY and CDR2 is SMNVEV in the germline V gene (reference sequence). This CDR3 reads CASRGNQGNTEAFF. The CDR3 coding sequence is TGTGCCAGCAGGGGCAATCAGGGTAACACTGAAGCTTTCTTT.

Notes on this clonotype: The missing conserved phenylalanine or tryptophan at the end of this CDR3 makes a read error likely. The CDR3 bases are TGTGCCAGCAGTGAAGCCCTTCGGCGCGGGGGATGGGGGGACACGCAGTATCTT. This encodes CASSEALRRGGWGDTQYL. The chain uses TRBV6-1 and TRBJ2-3; the match to TRBD2 covers 7 bases. This CDR3 is built from 18 residues. The ends lost 0 bases at V and 9 bases at J; junction bases unmatched: 18. The germline V gene has CDR1 MNHNS and CDR2 SASEGT.

This clonotype ranks as medium-sized. This chain links TRBV7-2 with TRBJ2-7; possibly TRBD1 for D (6 bases). The CDR3 runs to 14 residues. Germline lookup yields CDR1 SGHTA and CDR2 FQGNSA. Trimming left V 5 bases short and J 2 bases short, with 13 bases between. CDR3 nucleotide sequence: TGTGCCAGCAGCCCCGGACAGATCACCTACGAGCAGTACTTC. Translating gives CASSPGQITYEQYF.

This clonotype was observed many times. The chain recombines TRBV7-9 with TRBJ2-2, with D possibly TRBD2 on 6 matching bases. The CDR3 spans 14 residues. Germline values: CDR1 SEHNR, CDR2 FQNEAQ (reference sequence). Trimming took off 2 bases at V and 8 bases at J, with 12 bases between the two ends. The CDR3 region is CASSLFSGEGELFF. CDR3 DNA sequence: TGTGCCAGCAGCTTATTTTCGGGAGAGGGGGAGCTGTTTTTT.

This clonotype is medium-sized by share. A much larger clone differs from this one at a single base, so this may be a read error. V usage is TRBV2 and J usage is TRBJ1-5; 10 bases align to TRBD1. The CDR3 is made up of 14 amino acids. Germline assignment: CDR1 SNHLY and CDR2 FYNNEI. V lost 6 bases, J lost 7 bases, and 6 bases stayed unmatched. The CDR3 loop is CASSGTGDNQPQHF. CDR3 DNA: TGTGCCAGCAGCGGGACAGGGGACAACCAGCCCCAGCATTTT. Full variable domain (remainder filled in from reference TRBV2 and TRBJ1-5): EPEVTQTPSHQVTQMGQEVILRCVPISNHLYFYWYRQILGQKVEFLVSFYNNEISEKSEIFDDQFSVERPDGSNFTLKIRSTKLEDSAMYFCASSGTGDNQPQHFGDGTRLSIL.

By sample share, this clonotype is medium-sized. The chain links TRBV10-1 to TRBJ2-7; 12 nucleotides align to TRBD1. There are 14 residues in the CDR3. The germline CDR1 and CDR2 sequences are WNHNN and SYGVQD (reference sequence). V lost 4 bases to trimming and J lost 8 bases; unmatched junction nucleotides: 6. CDR3 sequence (DNA): TGCGCCAGCAGTGCCGGGACAGGGGGCAACAAGCAGTACTTC. Translation gives CASSAGTGGNKQYF.

The chain recombines TRBV7-9 with TRBJ1-1; tentative D call: TRBD1 (5 bases). The ends were cut back, 3 bases at V and 9 bases at J, with 14 bases in the middle. Germline CDR1 and CDR2: SEHNR and FQNEAQ (reference sequence). This CDR3 is built from 13 residues. CDR3 DNA sequence: TGTGCCAGCAGCTTCCACGAGGGGACGAAAGCTTTCTTT. Translating it yields CASSFHEGTKAFF.

The CDR3 is CAGKRYGTEAFF. As DNA, the CDR3 is TGTGCCGGCAAGAGATATGGCACTGAAGCTTTCTTT. This rearrangement joins TRBV6-2 or TRBV6-3 to TRBJ1-1; D gene unclear. The V end lost 11 bases, the J end lost 4 bases, and 14 bases lay between the germline ends. The germline CDR1 and CDR2 sequences are MNHEY and SVGEGT. There are 12 residues in the CDR3.